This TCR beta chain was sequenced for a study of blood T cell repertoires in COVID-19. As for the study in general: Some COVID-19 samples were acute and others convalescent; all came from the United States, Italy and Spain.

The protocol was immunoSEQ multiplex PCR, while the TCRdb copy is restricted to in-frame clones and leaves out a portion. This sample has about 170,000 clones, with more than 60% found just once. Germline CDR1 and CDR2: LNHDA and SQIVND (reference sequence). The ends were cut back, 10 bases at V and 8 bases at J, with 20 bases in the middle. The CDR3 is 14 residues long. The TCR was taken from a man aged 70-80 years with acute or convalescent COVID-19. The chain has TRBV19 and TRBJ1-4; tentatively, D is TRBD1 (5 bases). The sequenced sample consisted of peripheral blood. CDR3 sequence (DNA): TGTGCCACCGACCCCCGGGGACTTCGGGAAAAACTGTTTTTT. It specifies CATDPRGLREKLFF.